This T cell receptor (beta chain) was documented in a study of shared clonotypes between healthy human individuals (dated by TCRdb to about 2020). With regard to the full study: Three men and a couple of women, aged 18 to 49 years, made up the cohort. Blood TCR repertoires of four to six healthy adults were deeply sequenced to estimate repertoire size and the extent of clonotype sharing between individuals. Libraries were prepared and TCR repertoires were sequenced by different laboratories using diverse techniques, in order to increase sequencing depth and limit assay-specific biases. For each donor, three plates each were used for CD4 naive and CD4 memory, two plates were used for CD8 naive, and one plate was used for CD8 memory. Leukapheresis yielded between about 0.8 and 8.9 billion PBMCs per donor. Results the study describes overall, beyond this receptor: Compared with non-shared clonotypes, clonotypes shared by all four sorted-subset donors had higher generation probabilities. Naive subsets generally had larger estimated clonotype richness than memory subsets did. About 5% of naive CD4, around 4% of naive CD8, about 2.5% of memory CD4, and 0.4% of memory CD8 clonotypes were shared across a few donors. Pairwise subsampling led to the expectation that sequencing depth would affect the degree of clonotype sharing among donors. Even with the large sequencing depth, rarefaction of the sorted-subset datasets indicated that sequencing was incomplete. Only blood was sampled, and tissue TCR repertoires likely differ from those in blood. Because the study included only a small number of donors, the genetic and exposure-history diversity represented was limited.

The CDR3 spans 14 residues, from the cysteine through the phenylalanine. Just the 42-base CDR3 DNA is kept, in frame starting at base 1. The trim is 3 bases for V and 3 bases for J, with a gap of 12 bases between the germline ends. The CDR1 and CDR2 encoded by the germline V gene (reference sequence) are LNHDA and SQIVND. The donors were healthy, HIV-negative adults with no recently reported acute infections or vaccinations. All donors were Caucasian adults living in Nashville, Tennessee, USA. Magnetic negative selection was used to enrich CD4+ T cells, after which naive cells were positively selected on CD45RA and the negative fraction became the memory subset. Blood was collected by leukapheresis, and PBMCs were isolated by Ficoll-Histopaque density gradient centrifugation and then cryopreserved in liquid nitrogen vapor phase. Analytical flow cytometry was used to check the purity and quantity of every magnetically sorted T cell population. Genomic DNA was isolated from every sorted fraction and measured by UV absorbance on a Nanodrop 2000c.

Using the deep immunoSEQ assay, TCR CDR3 regions were amplified from genomic DNA by multiplex PCR. Genomic DNA extracted from each cell subset was distributed evenly over all wells of several immunoSEQ 96-well plates, and each plate served as one replicate. For sorted subsets, each replicate PCR was loaded with about 200 ng genomic DNA, equivalent to 30,000 to 35,000 T cell genomes. The purified libraries were quantified using a Qubit 3.0 fluorometer, sized with a Bioanalyzer 2100, and then quantified again using the KAPA Library Quantification kit. A separate single-read 150-cycle Illumina NextSeq 550 flow cell was used to sequence each immunoSEQ 96-well plate. Regarding the original processing steps: Because only junctional sequences without quality scores were contained in the immunoSEQ output, filtering matching that applied to full-length reads could not be performed. To assign V/J genes and CDR3, sequences were annotated using PyIR, a Python wrapper for IgBLAST v1.9, with IMGT germline references. Any read was removed if the V/J assignment was weak (E-value above 1e-6), the CDR3 was missing, or the read contained stop codons, out-of-frame junctions, or ambiguous translated residues. V3J clonotypes were defined by identical inferred V gene, J gene, and CDR3 amino acid sequence. The percentage overlap between two repertoires was calculated by dividing the number of shared unique clonotypes by the size of the smaller repertoire. RTK rarefaction, the Chao1 estimator, and Recon v2.1 estimates of unobserved clonotypes were used to assess repertoire richness. Generation probabilities were computed with OLGA for all TCRbeta clonotypes obtained by the gDNA method from several donors. Drawn from immuneACCESS, this table holds only the in-frame rearrangements with V and J called that TCRdb kept. Clones are partly lost; checked studies trace under half to an unresolved V gene and leave the rest unexplained. That table gives V, J and clone size, and the DNA gave D and trimming. The sample contains around 510,000 clones, about 96% of them found a single time. The ten largest clonotypes hold 0.055% to 0.075% of the sample.

To note about this clone: The clone's antigen remains unknown. Base qualities were left out, and no much larger clone turns up one base away.

The chain was built from TRBV19 and TRBJ2-7; the D gene is possibly TRBD2, with 6 bases matching. Sequencing was done on a sample of naive CD4+ T cells sorted from blood. Reading the label with the study, this specimen's cell subset or site is: CD45RA+ positively selected. This receptor was identified in a woman aged 25 to 39 in good health. The nucleotide sequence is given as TGTGCCAGTAGTATTGGAGGGGCTTTCTACGAGCAGTACTTC. Its coded protein is CASSIGGAFYEQYF.